The 15 T cell receptor beta chains listed next were all sequenced from one sample in a study of blood T cell repertoires in COVID-19 (dated by TCRdb to the early 2020s). The library came from the immunoSEQ multiplex PCR assay. In its TCRdb copy, this immuneACCESS table keeps in-frame sequences only and misses some clones. Where compared with another copy, unresolved V genes explain less than half of these, and the others have no known cause. The sample data list fewer than 300,000 clones, and about 87% of these were observed just once. The ten largest clones add up to around 1.3% of the sample. The sample consisted of PBMCs or T cells enriched from blood (not recorded which). The source of these receptors is a middle-aged woman with acute COVID-19.

This clone occurred a few times. V gene TRBV28 combines with J gene TRBJ1-3, with 8 positions matching TRBD1. The CDR3 is 15 residues long. Germline trimming cut 5 bases from V and 2 bases from J; bases unmatched to any gene: 5. CDR1 is MDHEN, CDR2 SYDVKM, per germline. The CDR3 nucleotides read TGTGCCAGCAGTAACCCGACAGGGGCTGGAAACACCATATATTTT. Residues: CASSNPTGAGNTIYF.

This clone has just one count. The chain links TRBV28 to TRBJ1-1, with unresolved D. Trimming removed 2 bases from V and 10 bases from J, with 17 bases in between. The CDR3 has 14 amino acids. Germline V CDR1 and CDR2: MDHEN, SYDVKM. The CDR3 spells CASSLGGSRFGAFF. The CDR3 nucleotides are TGTGCCAGCAGTTTAGGAGGGTCTCGCTTCGGAGCTTTCTTT.

The chain recombines TRBV30 with TRBJ2-3; the match to TRBD2 covers 10 bases. The length of the CDR3 is 14 residues. The J segment lost 5 bases and the V segment lost 5 bases, leaving 7 bases of the junction unmatched. Germline assignment: CDR1 GTSNPN and CDR2 SVGIG (reference sequence). The CDR3 nucleotides are TGTGCCTGGGGGCTAGCGGGAGTTGGAGATACGCAGTATTTT. Residues: CAWGLAGVGDTQYF.

The V and J genes are TRBV11-2 and TRBJ2-1, with D maybe TRBD2 (5 bases). This CDR3 is 15 amino acids long. CDR1 is SGHAT, CDR2 FQNNGV, per germline. The V end lost 1 base, the J end lost 0 bases, and 7 bases lay between the germline ends. Written as DNA, the CDR3 is TGTGCCAGCAGCTTAGCGGCGGGCTCCTACAATGAGCAGTTCTTC. Protein: CASSLAAGSYNEQFF.

The V and J genes are TRBV3-1 (or the pseudogene TRBV3-2) and TRBJ1-1; 7 bases line up with TRBD1. The CDR3 is 14 residues long. V lost 2 bases and J lost 10; bases outside the gene matches: 10. Germline values: CDR1 LGHDT, CDR2 YNNKEL (reference sequence). DNA of the CDR3: TGTGCCAGCAGCCAAAAAGCCGCACAGGGGCGAGCTTTCTTT. It specifies CASSQKAAQGRAFF.

CDR3 in amino acids: CATRLDRGREAFF. The CDR3 DNA is TGTGCCACCAGGTTAGATAGGGGGCGCGAAGCTTTCTTT. V gene TRBV15 combines with J gene TRBJ1-1; 7 bases agree with TRBD1. The CDR3 has 13 residues. V lost 6 bases and J lost 8; bases outside the gene matches: 9. The germline V gene has CDR1 LNHNV and CDR2 YYDKDF (reference sequence).

The chain couples TRBV4-3 to TRBJ1-2; TRBD1 agrees at 8 bases. Germline loops: CDR1 LGHNA, CDR2 YSLEER. V gave up 0 bases and J gave up 4 bases; unmatched junction bases: 7. CDR3 length equals 16 residues. CDR3 region: CASSQETSDRGYGYTF. CDR3 DNA sequence: TGCGCCAGCAGCCAAGAAACCAGCGACAGGGGCTATGGCTACACCTTC.

The genes are TRBV11-2 and TRBJ2-7; D might be TRBD2 (6 bases). Per the germline V gene, CDR1 is SGHAT and CDR2 is FQNNGV. The V gene lost 3 bases and the J gene lost 6 bases, with 21 bases spanning the gap. This CDR3 region has 16 residues. CDR3 sequence: CASSFLSRGSGLEQYF. The CDR3 coding sequence is TGTGCCAGCAGCTTCTTATCGCGAGGTTCGGGACTCGAGCAGTACTTC. Combining the CDR3 with reference TRBV11-2 and TRBJ2-7 gives the whole variable domain EAGVAQSPRYKIIEKRQSVAFWCNPISGHATLYWYQQILGQGPKLLIQFQNNGVVDDSQLPKDRFSAERLKGVDSTLKIQPAKLEDSAVYLCASSFLSRGSGLEQYFGPGTRLTVT.

The CDR3 is CASSLDRGPTGKETQYF. The DNA of the CDR3 is TGTGCCAGCAGCTTAGATCGAGGGCCCACAGGGAAAGAGACCCAGTACTTC. This chain connects TRBV11-2 to TRBJ2-5; the D gene is possibly TRBD1 (6 bases). Per the germline V gene, CDR1 is SGHAT and CDR2 is FQNNGV. V gave up 0 bases and J gave up 3 bases, with 17 bases separating them. The CDR3 is 17 residues long.

The V and J genes are TRBV19 and TRBJ1-2; 7 bases map to TRBD1. The junction had 3 bases not matched to a gene; V was cut back by 4 bases and J by 4 bases. The CDR3 length is 13 residues. CDR1 and CDR2 (germline): LNHDA, SQIVND (reference sequence). The CDR3 DNA reads as TGTGCCAGTAGTACCCGGGACAGCTATGGCTACACCTTC. The encoded protein is CASSTRDSYGYTF.

The rearrangement uses TRBV19 and TRBJ2-7; D possibly corresponds to TRBD1 (5 bases). The CDR3 runs to 16 residues. Between the trimmed V and J ends, which lost 4 bases and 1 base, there was a span of 17 bases. Germline values: CDR1 LNHDA, CDR2 SQIVND (reference sequence). The CDR3 sequence: CASSTPVGRASYEQYF. The CDR3 coding sequence is TGTGCCAGTAGTACCCCGGTGGGGCGAGCTTCCTACGAGCAGTACTTC.

CDR3 coding DNA: TGTGCCAGCAGCTTGGAATATTATGGCTACACCTTC. Protein: CASSLEYYGYTF. The chain combines TRBV5-6 with TRBJ1-2; the D is unclear. There are 12 residues in the CDR3. Germline CDR1 and CDR2: SGHDT and YYEEEE. Trimming shortened V by 0 bases and J by 5 bases, and 5 bases separated the two germline ends.

V usage is TRBV12-2 and J usage is TRBJ2-3; no check of the table's D call, TRBD2, against the DNA was made. TRBV12-2 is designated a pseudogene. CDR3 length: 20 residues. CDR3 in amino acids: CASRLAVRVRGGMLPDTQYF. The CDR3 nucleotides are TGTGCAAGTCGCTTAGCAGTGAGGGTTCGGGGTGGGATGTTACCAGATACGCAGTATTTT.

CDR3 protein: CASSVAWDRVTEAFF. The CDR3 nucleotides are TGTGCCAGCAGCGTAGCTTGGGACAGGGTCACTGAAGCTTTCTTT. V gene TRBV9 combines with J gene TRBJ1-1, with TRBD1 identical over 9 bases. There are 15 residues in the CDR3. Per the germline V gene, CDR1 is SGDLS and CDR2 is YYNGEE. The ends lost 0 bases at V and 4 bases at J; junction bases unmatched: 4.

This chain joins TRBV19 and TRBJ1-2; D not certain. Germline CDR1 reads LNHDA; CDR2 reads SQIVND (reference sequence). The CDR3 extends over 14 amino acids. Trimming stripped 9 bases from V and 7 bases from J, with 21 bases between. CDR3 in DNA: TGTGCCAGCTTTGCATCGGCTGCGGTGGGTGGCTACACCTTC. Its translation: CASFASAAVGGYTF.